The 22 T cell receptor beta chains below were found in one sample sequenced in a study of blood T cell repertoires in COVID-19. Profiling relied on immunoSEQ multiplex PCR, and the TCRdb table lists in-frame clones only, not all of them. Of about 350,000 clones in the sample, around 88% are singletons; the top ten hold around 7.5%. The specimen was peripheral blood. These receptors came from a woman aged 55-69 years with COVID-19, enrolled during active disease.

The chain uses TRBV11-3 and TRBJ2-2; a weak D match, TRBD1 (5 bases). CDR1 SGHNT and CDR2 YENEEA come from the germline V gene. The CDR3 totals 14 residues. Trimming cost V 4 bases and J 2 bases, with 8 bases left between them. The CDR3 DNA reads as TGTGCCAGCAGCTCCAGGGAAAACACCGGGGAGCTGTTTTTT. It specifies CASSSRENTGELFF.

The CDR3 spells CASSWDTNSPLHF. The CDR3 DNA reads as TGTGCCAGCAGTTGGGACACAAATTCACCCCTCCACTTT. The rearrangement joins TRBV6-5 to TRBJ1-6, with TRBD1 as a possible D gene (6 bases). Per germline, CDR1 MNHEY and CDR2 SVGAGI. The ends were cut back, 4 bases at V and 7 bases at J, with 8 bases in the middle. This CDR3 contains 13 residues.

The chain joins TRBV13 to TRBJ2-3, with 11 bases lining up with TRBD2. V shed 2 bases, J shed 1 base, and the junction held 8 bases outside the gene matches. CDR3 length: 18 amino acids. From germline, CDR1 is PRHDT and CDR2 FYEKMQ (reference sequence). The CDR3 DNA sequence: TGTGCCAGCAGCTTACGTAGCGGGGGGGCCCGGGGCACAGATACGCAGTATTTT. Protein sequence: CASSLRSGGARGTDTQYF.

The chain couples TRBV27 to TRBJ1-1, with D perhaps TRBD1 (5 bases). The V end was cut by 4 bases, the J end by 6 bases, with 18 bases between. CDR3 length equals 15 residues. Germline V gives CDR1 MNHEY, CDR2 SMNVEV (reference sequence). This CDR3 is CASSSHRRVPPEAFF. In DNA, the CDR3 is TGTGCCAGCAGTTCCCACAGGAGGGTCCCTCCTGAAGCTTTCTTT.

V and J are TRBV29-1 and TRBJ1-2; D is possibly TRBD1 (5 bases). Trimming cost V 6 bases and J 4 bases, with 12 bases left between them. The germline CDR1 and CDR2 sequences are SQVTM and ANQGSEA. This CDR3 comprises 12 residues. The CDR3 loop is CSVLRVGYGYTF. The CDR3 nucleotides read TGCAGCGTGCTCAGGGTTGGCTATGGCTACACCTTC.

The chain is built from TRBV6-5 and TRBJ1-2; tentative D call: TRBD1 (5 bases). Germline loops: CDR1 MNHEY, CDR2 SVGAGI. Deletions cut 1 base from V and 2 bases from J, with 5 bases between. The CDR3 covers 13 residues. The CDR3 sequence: CASSYWTNYGYTF. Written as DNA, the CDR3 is TGTGCCAGCAGTTACTGGACAAACTATGGCTACACCTTC.

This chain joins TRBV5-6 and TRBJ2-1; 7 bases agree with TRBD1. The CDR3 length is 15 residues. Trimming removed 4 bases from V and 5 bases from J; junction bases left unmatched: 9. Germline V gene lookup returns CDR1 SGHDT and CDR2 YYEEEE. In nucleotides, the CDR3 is TGTGCCAGCAGCCAAAGAGACAGGGAGAACAATGAGCAGTTCTTC. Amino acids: CASSQRDRENNEQFF.

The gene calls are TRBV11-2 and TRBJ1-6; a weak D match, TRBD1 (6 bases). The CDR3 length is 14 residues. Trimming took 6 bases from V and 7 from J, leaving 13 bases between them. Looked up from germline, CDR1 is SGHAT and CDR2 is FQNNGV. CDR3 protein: CASSFSDSNSPLHF. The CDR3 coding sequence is TGTGCCAGCAGTTTTTCGGACAGCAATTCACCCCTCCACTTT.

DNA for the CDR3: TGTGCCAGCAGCCAAGGGTATAGACAAGAGACCCAGTACTTC. Amino acid sequence: CASSQGYRQETQYF. The chain links TRBV14 to TRBJ2-5; D is unclear. CDR1 is SGHDN, CDR2 FVKESK, per germline. Deletions cut 1 base from V and 2 bases from J, with 8 bases between. This CDR3 spans 14 amino acids.

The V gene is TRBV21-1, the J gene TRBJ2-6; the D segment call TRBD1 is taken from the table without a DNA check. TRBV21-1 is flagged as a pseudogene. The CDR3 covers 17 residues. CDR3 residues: CASIYRVLSSGANVLTF. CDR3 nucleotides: TGTGCCAGCATATACAGGGTACTGAGCTCTGGGGCCAACGTCCTGACTTTC.

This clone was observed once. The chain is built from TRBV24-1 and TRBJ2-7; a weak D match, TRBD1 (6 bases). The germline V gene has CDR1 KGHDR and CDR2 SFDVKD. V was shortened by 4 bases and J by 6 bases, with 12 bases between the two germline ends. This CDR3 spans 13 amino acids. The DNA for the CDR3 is TGTGCCACCAGTGAAGCCGGGACAACCGAGCAGTACTTC. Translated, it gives CATSEAGTTEQYF.

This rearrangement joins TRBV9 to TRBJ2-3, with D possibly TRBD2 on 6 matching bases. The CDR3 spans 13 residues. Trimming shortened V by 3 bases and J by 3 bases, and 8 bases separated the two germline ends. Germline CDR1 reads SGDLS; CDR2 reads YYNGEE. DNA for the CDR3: TGTGCCAGCAGCGCCGGGACTACAGATACGCAGTATTTT. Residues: CASSAGTTDTQYF.

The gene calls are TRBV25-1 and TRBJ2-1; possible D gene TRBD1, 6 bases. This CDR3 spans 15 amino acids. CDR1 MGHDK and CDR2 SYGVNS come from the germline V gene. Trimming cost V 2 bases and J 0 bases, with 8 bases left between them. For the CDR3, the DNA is TGTGCCAGCAGTGAAGGGGGCCTCTCCTACAATGAGCAGTTCTTC. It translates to CASSEGGLSYNEQFF.

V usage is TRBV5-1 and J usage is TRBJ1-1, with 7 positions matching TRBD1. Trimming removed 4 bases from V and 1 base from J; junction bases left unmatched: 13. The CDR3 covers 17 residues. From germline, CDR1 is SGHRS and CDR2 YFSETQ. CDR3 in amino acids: CASSTGGAGGPNTEAFF. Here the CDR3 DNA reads TGCGCCAGCAGCACAGGTGGGGCAGGGGGACCGAACACTGAAGCTTTCTTT.

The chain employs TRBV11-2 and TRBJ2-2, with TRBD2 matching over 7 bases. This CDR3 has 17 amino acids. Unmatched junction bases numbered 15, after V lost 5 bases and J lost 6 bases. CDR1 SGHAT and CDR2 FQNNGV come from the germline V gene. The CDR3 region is CASSPPGLAARAGELFF. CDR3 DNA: TGTGCCAGCAGCCCACCGGGCCTAGCGGCCCGGGCCGGGGAGCTGTTTTTT.

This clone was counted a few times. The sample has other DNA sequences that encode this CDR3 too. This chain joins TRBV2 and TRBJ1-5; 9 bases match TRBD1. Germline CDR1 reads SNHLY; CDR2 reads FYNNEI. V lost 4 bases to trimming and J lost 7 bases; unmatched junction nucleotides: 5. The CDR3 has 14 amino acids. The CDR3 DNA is TGTGCCAGCAGTGGGACAGGGGAGGGACAGCCCCAGCATTTT. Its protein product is CASSGTGEGQPQHF.

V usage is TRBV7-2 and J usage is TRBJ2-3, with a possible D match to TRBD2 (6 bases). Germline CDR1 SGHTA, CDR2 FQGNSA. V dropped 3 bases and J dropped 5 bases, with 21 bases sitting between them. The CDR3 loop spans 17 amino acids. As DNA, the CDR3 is TGTGCCAGCAGCTTTTTCGGACTACCAGGGCCGGGAGATACGCAGTATTTT. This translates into CASSFFGLPGPGDTQYF. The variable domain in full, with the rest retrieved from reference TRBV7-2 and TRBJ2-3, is GAGVSQSPSNKVTEKGKDVELRCDPISGHTALYWYRQSLGQGLEFLIYFQGNSAPDKSGLPSDRFSAERTGGSVSTLTIQRTQQEDSAVYLCASSFFGLPGPGDTQYFGPGTRLTVL.

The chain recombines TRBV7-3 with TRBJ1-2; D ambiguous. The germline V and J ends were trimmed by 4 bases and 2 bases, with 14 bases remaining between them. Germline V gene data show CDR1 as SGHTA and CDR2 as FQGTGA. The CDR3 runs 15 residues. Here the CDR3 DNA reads TGTGCCAGCAGCTCCGGCAGCGAACGAAACTATGGCTACACCTTC. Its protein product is CASSSGSERNYGYTF.

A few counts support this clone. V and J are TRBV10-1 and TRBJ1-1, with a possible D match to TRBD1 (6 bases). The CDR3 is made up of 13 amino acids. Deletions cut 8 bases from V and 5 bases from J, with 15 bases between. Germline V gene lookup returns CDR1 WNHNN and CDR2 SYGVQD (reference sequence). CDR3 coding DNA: TGCGCCAGCTCCTACCGACAGGAGACTGAAGCTTTCTTT. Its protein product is CASSYRQETEAFF.

The CDR3 region is CASSQATGKQPQHF. In nucleotides, the CDR3 is TGTGCCAGCTCCCAAGCAACAGGGAAACAGCCCCAGCATTTT. The chain couples TRBV18 to TRBJ1-5, with D maybe TRBD1 (6 bases). Germline V gene data show CDR1 as KGHSH and CDR2 as LQKENI. This CDR3 comprises 14 residues. Trimming took 6 bases from V and 7 from J, leaving 16 bases between them.

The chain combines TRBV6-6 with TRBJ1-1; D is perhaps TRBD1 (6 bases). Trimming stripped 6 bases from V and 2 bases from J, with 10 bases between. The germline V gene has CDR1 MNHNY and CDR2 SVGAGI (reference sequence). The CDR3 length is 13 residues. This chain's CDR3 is CASRGQINTEAFF. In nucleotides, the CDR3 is TGTGCCAGCAGAGGACAGATAAACACTGAAGCTTTCTTT.

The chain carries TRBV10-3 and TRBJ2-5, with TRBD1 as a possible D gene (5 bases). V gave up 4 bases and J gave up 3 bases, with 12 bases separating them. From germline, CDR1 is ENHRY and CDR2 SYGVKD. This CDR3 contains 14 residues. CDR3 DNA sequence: TGTGCCATCAGTGTTCAGGGTGCCGAAGAGACCCAGTACTTC. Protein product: CAISVQGAEETQYF.